The clone carrying this T cell receptor beta chain was picked up one time. The data were obtained in a study of blood T cell repertoires in COVID-19. On the study more broadly: Material from acute and convalescent COVID-19 was sourced from the United States, Italy and Spain. Sources were T cells, B-cell-depleted T cells, or PBMCs; the material itself was cDNA or gDNA.

Trimming pared 5 bases from V and 1 base from J, leaving 15 bases between. Germline V CDR1 and CDR2: LNHDA, SQIVND (reference sequence). This CDR3 comprises 16 residues. In the study's own analysis: It was from reference gene primer amplification that nucleated cell counts were estimated. The repertoire was sequenced with immunoSEQ multiplex PCR; TCRdb's copy has only in-frame clones and lacks some. That table is the source of V, J and clone size, and D and trimming were worked out from the DNA. Among roughly 200,000 clones listed, about nine tenths were seen once. Sequencing was performed on peripheral blood. This TCR was recovered from an elderly man with acute or convalescent COVID-19. The rearrangement joins TRBV19 to TRBJ1-3, with D uncertain. CDR3 in DNA: TGTGCCAGTAGTCTGGCGGCCCGAATTTCTGGAAACACCATATATTTT. Translation gives CASSLAARISGNTIYF.